The rows below give T cell receptor beta chains drawn from one sample of a study of OX40 agonist ivuxolimab in advanced cancers. TCRdb's copy holds only in-frame clones and misses some; the assay was immunoSEQ multiplex PCR. This repertoire shows more than 95,000 clones, approximately 90% found once; its top ten account for less than 1%. The material was CD4+ or CD8+ T cells sorted from blood, obtained in a trial of the OX40 agonist ivuxolimab. The receptors shown here come from an adult with an advanced solid tumor such as melanoma, head and neck, liver or kidney cancer. Each CDR3 is given with its conserved first and last residue. A D gene is named only where the DNA matches it firmly. Clone size is not always given. Where it is, it says once, few, many or a class for expanded clones.

clone_size	j_call	d_call	v_call	cdr3_nt	cdr3_aa
few	TRBJ2-4	TRBD2	TRBV5-1	TGCGCCAGCAGCTTGGCGGCTAGCGGGGCTGAAAACATTCAGTACTTC	CASSLAASGAENIQYF
NA	TRBJ2-1	TRBD2	TRBV28	TGTGCCAGCAGTTCTCCTAGCGGGGGCCCCGTTGAGCAGTTCTTC	CASSSPSGGPVEQFF
few	TRBJ2-1	TRBD2	TRBV5-1	TGCGCCAGCAGCTTGACGGGGGGAGCCTACAATGAGCAGTTCTTC	CASSLTGGAYNEQFF
NA	TRBJ1-1	NA	TRBV6-1	TGTGCCAGCAGTTACTCTGAAGCTTTCTTT	CASSYSEAFF
NA	TRBJ2-2	NA	TRBV18	TGTGCCAGCTCACCGGACATTGCCGGGGAGCTGTTTTTT	CASSPDIAGELFF
NA	TRBJ2-7	TRBD2	TRBV4-1	TGCGCCAGCAGCCAAGTAGGGAGCGGGGGGGGATACGAGCAGTACTTC	CASSQVGSGGGYEQYF
NA	TRBJ2-1	TRBD1	TRBV9	TGTGCCAGCAGCGCGACAGGGTCGATCAGTGAGCAGTTCTTC	CASSATGSISEQFF
NA	TRBJ2-5	NA	TRBV7-2	TGTGCCAGCAGTGGATACAGGGAGGCCCAGTACTTC	CASSGYREAQYF
NA	TRBJ2-1	NA	TRBV7-9	TGTGCCAGCAGCTTAGCGGACAATGAGCAGTTCTTC	CASSLADNEQFF
NA	TRBJ2-3	NA	TRBV28	TGTGCCAGCAGCCTCCCCTATAGGCCCACAGATACGCAGTATTTT	CASSLPYRPTDTQYF
NA	TRBJ1-6	TRBD1	TRBV5-1	TGCGCCAGCAGCTGGGACAGAAATTCACCCCTCCACTTT	CASSWDRNSPLHF
NA	TRBJ1-6	NA	TRBV11-2	TGTGCCAGCAGCTTAGGACAGTACGCCTCACCCCTCCACTTT	CASSLGQYASPLHF
NA	TRBJ2-5	NA	TRBV11-2	TGTGCCAGCAGCTTAGGTCTCGGGGGTCAAGAGACCCAGTACTTC	CASSLGLGGQETQYF
NA	TRBJ1-2	NA	TRBV10-3	TGTGCCATCACCCCGGGCCCACTCGGAGGCTACACCTTC	CAITPGPLGGYTF
NA	TRBJ2-5	NA	TRBV5-1	TGCGCCAGCAGCTTGCTAGGGGAGACCCAGTACTTC	CASSLLGETQYF
NA	TRBJ1-4	NA	TRBV9	TGTGCCAGCAGCGTTACCCCTCAGAGGAATGAAAAACTGTTTTTT	CASSVTPQRNEKLFF
NA	TRBJ2-3	TRBD2	TRBV5-1	TGCGCCAGCAGCTTGGCCCCTACCGCGGGGGGCGGAAATACGCAGTATTTT	CASSLAPTAGGGNTQYF
NA	TRBJ2-1	NA	TRBV5-6	TGTGCCAGCAGTTTTACAGGGACCCCCTACAATGAGCAGTTCTTC	CASSFTGTPYNEQFF
NA	TRBJ1-1	NA	TRBV29-1	TGCAGCGTTGGGTCCATGGGGGGCCGCACTGAAGCTTTCTTT	CSVGSMGGRTEAFF
once	TRBJ2-5	TRBD2	TRBV5-1	TGCGCCAGCAGCCGGGCCCTAGCGGGGGCCGAAGAGACCCAGTACTTC	CASSRALAGAEETQYF
NA	TRBJ1-1	NA	TRBV15	TGTGCCACCAGCAGTGACAGGCCACTGAACACTGAAGCTTTCTTT	CATSSDRPLNTEAFF
NA	TRBJ2-1	NA	TRBV7-9	TGTGCCAGCAGCTTAAGCCGGAACAATGAGCAGTTCTTC	CASSLSRNNEQFF
NA	TRBJ1-1	NA	TRBV7-9	TGTGCCAGCAGGGTAGTGAGATGGAACACTGAAGCTTTCTTT	CASRVVRWNTEAFF
NA	TRBJ2-2	NA	TRBV14	TGTGCCAGCAGCCTTTTGATCGGCACCGGGGAGCTGTTTTTT	CASSLLIGTGELFF
NA	TRBJ2-7	TRBD1	TRBV5-6	TGTGCCAGCAGCCGGGACAGGAACTACGAGCAGTACTTC	CASSRDRNYEQYF
NA	TRBJ2-2	NA	TRBV2	TGTGCCAGCAGTGAACAGGGGAGGCTGTTTTTT	CASSEQGRLFF
NA	TRBJ1-4	NA	TRBV28	TGTGCCAGCAGCCTGAGGGAAAAACTGTTTTTT	CASSLREKLFF
NA	TRBJ2-2	NA	TRBV2	TGTGCCAGCAGTAGTCTCTCCCCGAACACCGGGGAGCTGTTTTTT	CASSSLSPNTGELFF
NA	TRBJ2-3	TRBD2	TRBV7-2	TGTGCCAGCAGCTGGACTAGCGGGGGGGATACGCAGTATTTT	CASSWTSGGDTQYF
NA	TRBJ1-6	NA	TRBV6-6	TGTGCCACCGTCCCCGATCGGAATAATTCACCCCTCCACTTT	CATVPDRNNSPLHF
NA	TRBJ1-2	NA	TRBV28	TGTGCCAGCACCGGAGGCTACACCTTC	CASTGGYTF
NA	TRBJ2-1	NA	TRBV29-1	TGCAGCGCGGTGCGTGATGAGCAGTTCTTC	CSAVRDEQFF
few	TRBJ2-7	NA	TRBV6-1	TGTGCCAGCAGGAGTTGGAAGGGGAAAAACGAGCAGTACTTC	CASRSWKGKNEQYF
NA	TRBJ2-1	NA	TRBV6-5	TGTGCCAGCAGTTACTCTACAGGGACCCTTACACATGAGCAGTTCTTC	CASSYSTGTLTHEQFF
NA	TRBJ2-4	NA	TRBV25-1	TGTGCCAGCAGTCCCACGATCCTAGCCAAAAACATTCAGTACTTC	CASSPTILAKNIQYF
NA	TRBJ1-1	TRBD1	TRBV28	TGTGCCACCACTTGGATCGACAGGGCCACCAGGACTGAAGCTTTCTTT	CATTWIDRATRTEAFF
NA	TRBJ2-7	TRBD1	TRBV5-6	TGTGCCAGCAGCACGACAGGGCTCTCCTACGAGCAGTACTTC	CASSTTGLSYEQYF
NA	TRBJ2-1	NA	TRBV7-2	TGTGCCAGCAGGTACTCAGGGGCCGATGAGCAGTTCTTC	CASRYSGADEQFF
NA	TRBJ1-2	NA	TRBV9	TGTGCCAGCAGCGTAGCATTGGGGAGCTACACCTTC	CASSVALGSYTF
few	TRBJ2-1	NA	TRBV28	TGTGCCAGCATGCAGAATCGCAATGAGCAGTTCTTC	CASMQNRNEQFF
NA	TRBJ1-4	TRBD1	TRBV7-6	TGTGCCAGCAGCCTTCGGACAGGGAATGAAAAACTGTTTTTT	CASSLRTGNEKLFF
NA	TRBJ2-5	NA	TRBV10-3	TGTGCCATCAGTGGTCAGGGGATTCGAGAGACCCAGTACTTC	CAISGQGIRETQYF
NA	TRBJ1-1	NA	TRBV7-9	TGTGCCAGCAGCCCAAGTAGCGTGAACACTGAAGCTTTCTTT	CASSPSSVNTEAFF
once	TRBJ2-1	NA	TRBV7-2	TGTGCCAGCAGCTTAGGGTTAAGATCCTACAATGAGCAGTTCTTC	CASSLGLRSYNEQFF
NA	TRBJ2-7	NA	TRBV5-1	TGCGCCAGCAGCACGACACTAGACTACGAGCAGTACTTC	CASSTTLDYEQYF
NA	TRBJ2-1	NA	TRBV7-9	TGTGCCAGCAGCTTAGCAGAGGCCCCGGAGAATGAGCAGTTCTTC	CASSLAEAPENEQFF
few	TRBJ2-6	TRBD1	TRBV27	TGTGCCAGCAGTTTCAGGGGGTCATGGGGGGCCAACGTCCTGACTTTC	CASSFRGSWGANVLTF
NA	TRBJ2-7	NA	TRBV5-1	TGCGCCAGCAGCTCCGGGGGTGGGTCCTACGAGCAGTACTTC	CASSSGGGSYEQYF
NA	TRBJ1-2	NA	TRBV5-5	TGTGCCAGCAGCTCTCTCGGGGGATATGGCTACACCTTC	CASSSLGGYGYTF
NA	TRBJ2-1	NA	TRBV19	TGTGCCAGTAGTATTATGGGGACGAATGAGCAGTTCTTC	CASSIMGTNEQFF
NA	TRBJ1-1	NA	TRBV19	TGTGCCAGTAGTGTACGACAAGGGAACACTGAAGCTTTCTTT	CASSVRQGNTEAFF
once	TRBJ2-3	NA	TRBV30	TGTGCCTGGAGTGTACAAGGCGCAGATACGCAGTATTTT	CAWSVQGADTQYF
once	TRBJ2-2	NA	TRBV7-8	TGTGCCAGCAGCGTAAGAACGACCGGGGAGCTGTTTTTT	CASSVRTTGELFF